A selection of T cell receptor beta chains follows, all from one sample in a study of OX40 agonist ivuxolimab in advanced cancers. TCRdb's table, derived via immunoSEQ multiplex PCR, lists solely in-frame clones and lacks some. This sample has some 40,000 clones; about nine tenths occur once, and the top ten carry roughly 15%. The specimen was CD4+ or CD8+ T cells sorted from blood, collected in a trial of the OX40 agonist ivuxolimab. These TCRs come from an adult with an advanced solid tumor such as melanoma, head and neck, liver or kidney cancer. Both conserved end residues are part of each CDR3. Each record gives: CDR3 length, V gene, J gene, clone size, D gene, CDR3 DNA, CDR3 protein. A D gene is named only where the DNA matches it firmly. Only some rows state a clone size, as once, few, many or a class for expanded clones.

>14|TRBV10-3|TRBJ2-5|NA|NA
TGTGCCATCCGAAATGTTGGACTCCAAGAGACCCAGTACTTC
CAIRNVGLQETQYF
>15|TRBV9|TRBJ2-1|NA|NA
TGTGCCAGCAGCGAGTCTGGATCTCCCTCCAATGAGCAGTTCTTC
CASSESGSPSNEQFF
>11|TRBV13|TRBJ1-1|NA|TRBD1
TGTGCCAGCAGCTTTGGACAGGGGGCTTTCTTT
CASSFGQGAFF
>13|TRBV10-2|TRBJ2-7|NA|NA
TGCGCCAGCGCTGCCGGGATATCCTACGAGCAGTACTTC
CASAAGISYEQYF
>11|TRBV28|TRBJ2-1|NA|NA
TGTGCCAGCAGTTTATCCTATGAGCAGTTCTTC
CASSLSYEQFF
>13|TRBV7-6|TRBJ2-1|once|NA
TGTGCCAGCAGCCATAACAGGGAGGCTGAGCAGTTCTTC
CASSHNREAEQFF
>15|TRBV10-1|TRBJ2-1|NA|TRBD2
TGCGCCATTCTCAGCGGGAGAGAGAGCTACAATGAGCAGTTCTTC
CAILSGRESYNEQFF
>12|TRBV10-3|TRBJ1-2|NA|NA
TGTGCCATCAGTGACGACATTGGCGGCTACACCTTC
CAISDDIGGYTF
>12|TRBV4-1|TRBJ1-5|NA|NA
TGCGCCAGCAGCCAAGGGGATCAGCCCCAGCATTTT
CASSQGDQPQHF
>17|TRBV9|TRBJ2-1|NA|TRBD2
TGTGCCAGCAGCGTAGCAGTAGCGGGAGGGTCCTACAATGAGCAGTTCTTC
CASSVAVAGGSYNEQFF
>13|TRBV7-9|TRBJ2-7|NA|NA
TGTGCCAGCACCTCCGACAGATCCTACGAGCAGTACTTC
CASTSDRSYEQYF
>15|TRBV28|TRBJ1-6|NA|NA
TGTGCCAGCAGCGATCCTGGTTCCTATAATTCACCCCTCCACTTT
CASSDPGSYNSPLHF
>15|TRBV29-1|TRBJ2-7|NA|NA
TGCAGCGTTGAATATGTAGGTAACACCCCCTACGAGCAGTACTTC
CSVEYVGNTPYEQYF
>13|TRBV29-1|TRBJ2-7|NA|TRBD2
TGCAGCGTTGTTGGGGAGGGGACCTACGAGCAGTACTTC
CSVVGEGTYEQYF
>15|TRBV5-4|TRBJ1-3|once|NA
TGTGCCAGCAGCTTACAGGGCTTTCCTGGAAACACCATATATTTT
CASSLQGFPGNTIYF
>14|TRBV2|TRBJ2-1|NA|NA
TGTGCCAGCGACATTAAAGAGGCTGGCAATGAGCAGTTCTTC
CASDIKEAGNEQFF
>15|TRBV10-3|TRBJ1-2|few|NA
TGTGCCATCAGTGAGTCGAGGGGCGGAAACTATGGCTACACCTTC
CAISESRGGNYGYTF
>13|TRBV29-1|TRBJ2-7|NA|TRBD2
TGCAGCGTGGGTGCGGGAGTTTCCTACGAGCAGTACTTC
CSVGAGVSYEQYF
>14|TRBV18|TRBJ2-1|NA|NA
TGTGCCAGCTCCTACTCCCGGGGTTACAATGAGCAGTTCTTC
CASSYSRGYNEQFF
>15|TRBV9|TRBJ2-1|NA|TRBD2
TGTGCCAGCGGGTCTAGCGGGAATACCTACAATGAGCAGTTCTTC
CASGSSGNTYNEQFF
>18|TRBV14|TRBJ2-4|NA|TRBD2
TGTGCCAGCAGCCAAGGGCTAGCGGGAAGTCTGACCAAAAACATTCAGTACTTC
CASSQGLAGSLTKNIQYF
>11|TRBV25-1|TRBJ2-1|once|NA
TGTGCCAGCAGTGAAAGCTATGAGCAGTTCTTC
CASSESYEQFF
>16|TRBV10-1|TRBJ2-3|NA|NA
TGCGCCAGCAGTGAGTCGGTGAGATCTAGCACAGATACGCAGTATTTT
CASSESVRSSTDTQYF
>13|TRBV4-1|TRBJ2-1|NA|NA
TGCGCCAGCAGCCAAGATCGGGCATATGAGCAGTTCTTC
CASSQDRAYEQFF
>16|TRBV5-1|TRBJ2-3|NA|TRBD2
TGCGCCAGCAGCTTGGGGGGTAGCGGGATCACAGATACGCAGTATTTT
CASSLGGSGITDTQYF
>13|TRBV4-2|TRBJ2-4|NA|TRBD2
TGTGCCAGCAGCCCCGGACTAGTAAACATTCAGTACTTC
CASSPGLVNIQYF
>12|TRBV4-1|TRBJ2-2|NA|NA
TGCGCCAGCACCACAGGGTCCGGGGAGCTGTTTTTT
CASTTGSGELFF
>16|TRBV9|TRBJ2-1|NA|TRBD2
TGTGCCAGCAGCCCCACCAGGCTAGCGGGTGTGTATGGGCAGTTCTTC
CASSPTRLAGVYGQFF
>15|TRBV6-4|TRBJ2-1|NA|TRBD2
TGTGCCAGCAGCACCGGGACTAGCGCAGTCAATGAGCAGTTCTTC
CASSTGTSAVNEQFF
>13|TRBV7-9|TRBJ2-5|NA|NA
TGTGCCGGGTCCCCCATTAGCGAAGGGACCCAGTACTTC
CAGSPISEGTQYF
>14|TRBV27|TRBJ1-1|NA|TRBD1
TGTGCCAGCAGTACAGGGGTCTGGGACACTGAAGCTTTCTTT
CASSTGVWDTEAFF
>14|TRBV9|TRBJ1-2|NA|NA
TGTGCCAGCAGCTCACATGGGGGGGCCTATGGCTACACCTTC
CASSSHGGAYGYTF
>14|TRBV7-9|TRBJ2-1|NA|TRBD2
TGTGCCAGCTCCCGGGTCGGGCGGGGGAATGAGCAGTTCTTC
CASSRVGRGNEQFF
>12|TRBV2|TRBJ1-2|NA|NA
TGTGCCAGCGGAGAGGGTATTGATGGCTACACCTTC
CASGEGIDGYTF
>15|TRBV9|TRBJ2-4|NA|NA
TGTGCCAGCAGCCCAAGGGGGGGAGGCGGGGACATTCAGTACTTC
CASSPRGGGGDIQYF
>11|TRBV29-1|TRBJ2-3|NA|NA
TGCAGCGTCACCCCAGGGGATACGCAGTATTTT
CSVTPGDTQYF
>16|TRBV4-1|TRBJ1-4|NA|NA
TGCGCCAGCAGCCAAGATCCCAGCTACTCTAATGAAAAACTGTTTTTT
CASSQDPSYSNEKLFF
>15|TRBV27|TRBJ2-5|NA|TRBD1
TGTGCCAGCAGTTTATCGCCGGGACAGGGAGAGACCCAGTACTTC
CASSLSPGQGETQYF
>17|TRBV27|TRBJ2-7|NA|NA
TGTGCCAGCAGTTCCCTTTACGGGGACGGTATTTCCTACGAGCAGTACTTC
CASSSLYGDGISYEQYF
>14|TRBV9|TRBJ1-2|NA|NA
TGTGCCAGCAGCGTAGGTGGGGGCAACTATGGCTACACCTTC
CASSVGGGNYGYTF
>14|TRBV11-2|TRBJ2-7|NA|NA
TGTGCCAGCAGCACAGGGATGCCTACCTACGAGCAGTACTTC
CASSTGMPTYEQYF
>15|TRBV6-6|TRBJ1-3|NA|NA
TGTGCCAGCAGTTACGATCCCGGTTCTGGAAACACCATATATTTT
CASSYDPGSGNTIYF
>13|TRBV11-2|TRBJ2-7|NA|TRBD1
TGTGCCTGGGGACAGGGAGCTCCCTACGAGCAGTACTTC
CAWGQGAPYEQYF
>15|TRBV5-4|TRBJ2-1|NA|TRBD2
TGTGCCAGCAGGGGCGGGCTAGCGGGAATGTATGAGCAGTTCTTC
CASRGGLAGMYEQFF
>14|TRBV7-6|TRBJ2-1|NA|TRBD2
TGTGCCAGCAGCTTACTAGCGGGAGGGGATGAGCAGTTCTTC
CASSLLAGGDEQFF
>15|TRBV10-2|TRBJ2-7|few|NA
TGCGCCAGCACCGAGGACAGTGCACTTTCCTACGAGCAGTACTTC
CASTEDSALSYEQYF
>17|TRBV13|TRBJ2-1|NA|TRBD1
TGTGCCAGCAGCTTAAGTTCCCCCGGGACAGGTACCGATGAGCAGTTCTTC
CASSLSSPGTGTDEQFF
>9|TRBV7-3|TRBJ2-7|NA|NA
TGTGCCAGCAGCTACGAGCAGTACTTC
CASSYEQYF
>14|TRBV7-2|TRBJ2-5|NA|TRBD2
TGTGCCAGCAGCTTAAGCGGGAGGAGGGAGACCCAGTACTTC
CASSLSGRRETQYF
>13|TRBV9|TRBJ2-7|NA|NA
TGTGCCAGCAGTGCGGACGCCTCCTACGAGCAGTACTTC
CASSADASYEQYF
>13|TRBV7-9|TRBJ2-1|few|NA
TGTGCCAGCAGCGGGGGACCTCGGGATGAGCAGTTCTTC
CASSGGPRDEQFF
>12|TRBV5-5|TRBJ2-7|NA|NA
TGTGCCAGCCACGCCCAGGGGTACGAGCAGTACTTC
CASHAQGYEQYF
>15|TRBV27|TRBJ1-3|NA|TRBD1
TGTGCCAGCAGCCGGACAGGGGGCTCTGGAAACACCATATATTTT
CASSRTGGSGNTIYF
>12|TRBV6-6|TRBJ2-1|NA|NA
TGTGCCAGCGGTAGCGCCTACAATGAGCAGTTCTTC
CASGSAYNEQFF
>14|TRBV6-5|TRBJ1-5|NA|TRBD1
TGTGCCAGCAGTGAAACAGGGGCGACGGAGCCCCAGCATTTT
CASSETGATEPQHF